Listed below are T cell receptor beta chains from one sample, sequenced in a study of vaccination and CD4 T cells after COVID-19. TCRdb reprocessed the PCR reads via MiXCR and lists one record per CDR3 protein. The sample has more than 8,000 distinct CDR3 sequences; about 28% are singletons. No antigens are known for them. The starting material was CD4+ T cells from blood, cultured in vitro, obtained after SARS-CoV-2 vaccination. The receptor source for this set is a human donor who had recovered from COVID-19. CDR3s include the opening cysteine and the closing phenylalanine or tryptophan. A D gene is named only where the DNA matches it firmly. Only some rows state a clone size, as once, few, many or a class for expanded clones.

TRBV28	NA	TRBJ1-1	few	TGTGCCAGCAGTTTATACGGGGCCAACACTGAAGCTTTCTTT	CASSLYGANTEAFF
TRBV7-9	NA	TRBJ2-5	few	TGTGCCTTTCGGGGAGGAGAAGAGACCCAGTACTTC	CAFRGGEETQYF
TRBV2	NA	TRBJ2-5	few	TGTGCCAGCAGTGAAAGGGGCGCCGAGACCCAGTACTTC	CASSERGAETQYF
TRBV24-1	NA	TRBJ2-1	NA	TGTGCCACCAGTGATCCTACGAAGCGGGACAATGAGCAGTTCTTC	CATSDPTKRDNEQFF
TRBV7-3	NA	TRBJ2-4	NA	TGTGCCAGCAGCACGGCTACCCGGGACATTCAGTACTTC	CASSTATRDIQYF
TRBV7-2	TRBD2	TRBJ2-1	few	TGTGCCAGCAGCCTCTCCGACCGGGACGGGGGGATCGATGAGCAGTTCTTC	CASSLSDRDGGIDEQFF
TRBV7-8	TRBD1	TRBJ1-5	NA	TGTACCAGCAGCTTCTTACAGGGGGCGCGGCTAGTTTATAGCAATCAGCCCCAGCATTTT	CTSSFLQGARLVYSNQPQHF
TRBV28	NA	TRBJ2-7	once	TGTGCCAGCAGCCCTGATTCCTACGAGCAGTACTTC	CASSPDSYEQYF
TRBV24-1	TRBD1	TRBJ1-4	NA	TGTGCCACCAGTGACGGGGGGACAGGGGGTGAAAAACTGTTTTTT	CATSDGGTGGEKLFF
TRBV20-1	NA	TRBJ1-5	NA	TGCAGTGCCTTAAGGCCGGCAGGGACCCCTAATCAGCCCCAGCATTTT	CSALRPAGTPNQPQHF
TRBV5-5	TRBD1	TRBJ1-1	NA	TGTGCCAGCAGCTTCCATAGAGGACAGGGGGCTAGGAACACTGAAGCTTTCTTT	CASSFHRGQGARNTEAFF
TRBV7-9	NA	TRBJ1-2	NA	TGTGCCAGCAGCTTAGCGAATTCAGTTAAGCTCGGCTACACCTTC	CASSLANSVKLGYTF
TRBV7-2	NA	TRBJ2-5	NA	TGTGCCAGCACCTCAGAGTCGGAGACCCAGTACTTC	CASTSESETQYF
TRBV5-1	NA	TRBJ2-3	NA	TGCGCCAGCAGCGCGGTACCGAGCGCGCAGTATTTT	CASSAVPSAQYF
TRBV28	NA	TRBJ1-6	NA	TGTGCCAGCAGTTTGGCGGGTCATAATTCACCCCTCCACTTT	CASSLAGHNSPLHF
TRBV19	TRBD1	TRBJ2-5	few	TGTGCCAGTGATCCTGGGACAGGGAATAGGGAGACCCAGTACTTC	CASDPGTGNRETQYF
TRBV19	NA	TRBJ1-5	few	TGTGCCACCGCCGATGAGACAGCCAGGGAGCCCCAGCATTTT	CATADETAREPQHF
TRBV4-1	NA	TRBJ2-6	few	TGCGCCAGCAGCCATAGGAGGGCTGGGGCCAACGTCCTGACTTTC	CASSHRRAGANVLTF
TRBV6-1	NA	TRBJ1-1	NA	TGTGCCAGCAGCTCGGGGGGTGAAGCTTTCTTT	CASSSGGEAFF
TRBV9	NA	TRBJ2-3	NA	TGTGCCAGCACCCCGACAGTCCTGAGCACAGATACGCAGTATTTT	CASTPTVLSTDTQYF
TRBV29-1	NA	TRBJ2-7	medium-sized	TGCAGCGGGTTGCAGCGTTTGGCAGGGAGCTACGAGCAGTACTTC	CSGLQRLAGSYEQYF
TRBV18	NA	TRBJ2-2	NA	TGTGCCAGCTCGATTGGGACGGGGAACACCGGGGAGCTGTTTTTT	CASSIGTGNTGELFF
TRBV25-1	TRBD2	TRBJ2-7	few	TGTGCCAGCAGTGGAGGACTAGCGGGTGCTACCTACGAGCAGTACTTC	CASSGGLAGATYEQYF
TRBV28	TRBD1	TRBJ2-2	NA	TGTGCCAGCAGATTCTGGAGGGCCTTAGACAGGGGGAACACCGGGGAGCTGTTTTTT	CASRFWRALDRGNTGELFF